These 23 T cell receptor beta chains share one sample of origin, sequenced in a study of CD8 T cells in ankylosing spondylitis. TCRdb ran MiXCR on the 5' RACE reads and lists one entry per CDR3 protein. Counted here are approximately 350,000 distinct CDR3 sequences, roughly 15% occurring once; the ten biggest clones make up about 1.1%. Sequenced material: blood, either unsorted or a sorted T cell fraction (not recorded which). These receptors were taken from a male donor with ankylosing spondylitis or in good health (not recorded which).

This clonotype has only a few counts. The genes are TRBV10-3 and TRBJ2-5; 9 bases match TRBD2. The germline V gene encodes CDR1 ENHRY and CDR2 SYGVKD. The CDR3 totals 13 residues. The J segment lost 4 bases and the V segment lost 10 bases, leaving 7 bases of the junction unmatched. CDR3 nucleotides: TGTGCCACATCTAGCGGGGTGTCAGAGACCCAGTACTTC. Protein product: CATSSGVSETQYF.

The chain recombines TRBV5-1 with TRBJ2-7; D gene uncertain. Germline-derived CDR1 and CDR2 are SGHRS and YFSETQ. The ends were cut back, 1 base at V and 4 bases at J, with 12 bases in the middle. CDR3 size: 14 residues. DNA of the CDR3: TGCGCCAGCAGCTTGAACACTGAAGGGTACGAGCAGTACTTC. Translation: CASSLNTEGYEQYF. The whole variable domain, filled in from reference TRBV5-1 and TRBJ2-7, reads KAGVTQTPRYLIKTRGQQVTLSCSPISGHRSVSWYQQTPGQGLQFLFEYFSETQRNKGNFPGRFSGRQFSNSRSEMNVSTLELGDSALYLCASSLNTEGYEQYFGPGTRLTVT.

The gene calls are TRBV29-1 and TRBJ2-7, with D perhaps TRBD1 or TRBD2 (5 bases each). The CDR3 totals 10 residues. In germline, CDR1 is SQVTM, CDR2 ANQGSEA. V was pared by 4 bases and J by 10 bases, with 11 bases between. The CDR3 region is CSVGRDHQYF. The CDR3 region has the DNA TGCAGCGTTGGCCGGGACCACCAGTACTTC.

This clonotype was seen only a few times. The rearrangement uses TRBV12-3 or TRBV12-4 and TRBJ2-5; a weak D match, TRBD2 (6 bases). The CDR3 spans 15 residues. V was pared by 2 bases and J by 5 bases, with 15 bases between. The CDR3 sequence: CASSLNAAGRETQYF. CDR3 bases: TGTGCCAGCAGTTTAAATGCGGCGGGGAGGGAGACCCAGTACTTC.

This clonotype has a count of ten or more. The genes are TRBV4-2 and TRBJ1-1, with TRBD1 matching over 9 bases. V was pared by 1 base and J by 4 bases, with 4 bases of the junction left unmatched. CDR3 length: 15 amino acids. Germline loops: CDR1 LGHNA, CDR2 YNFKEQ. The CDR3 protein is CASSQATGGSTEAFF. Written as DNA, the CDR3 is TGTGCCAGCAGCCAAGCGACAGGGGGGAGCACTGAAGCTTTCTTT.

Ten or more counts support this clonotype. The CDR3 is CASSLDRDRGREKLFF. The CDR3 nucleotides are TGTGCCAGCAGTTTGGACCGGGACAGGGGGCGCGAAAAACTGTTTTTT. The chain recombines TRBV12-3 or TRBV12-4 with TRBJ1-4, with 12 bases lining up with TRBD1. The CDR3 runs to 16 residues. V gave up 3 bases and J gave up 8 bases; unmatched junction bases: 7.

The V gene is TRBV10-3, the J gene TRBJ2-7; 7 nucleotides align to TRBD1. CDR1 is ENHRY and CDR2 is SYGVKD in the germline V gene. The CDR3 has 14 residues. V shed 0 bases and J 2 bases; nucleotides not matched to a gene: 1. The CDR3 here is CAISESTGTYEQYF. As DNA, the CDR3 is TGTGCCATCAGTGAGTCGACAGGGACCTACGAGCAGTACTTC.

This rearrangement joins TRBV12-3 or TRBV12-4 to TRBJ2-7; D is possibly TRBD2 (5 bases). Trimming cost V 3 bases and J 0 bases, with 12 bases left between them. The CDR3 consists of 15 residues. The CDR3 sequence: CASSFIPTSSYEQYF. The DNA of the CDR3 is TGTGCCAGCAGTTTTATCCCCACTAGCTCCTACGAGCAGTACTTC.

This clonotype was observed a handful of times. This chain uses TRBV12-3 or TRBV12-4 with TRBJ1-1; D unclear. V was shortened by 6 bases and J by 5 bases, with 16 bases between the two germline ends. This CDR3 contains 14 residues. Here the CDR3 DNA reads TGTGCCAGCAGCCCCTCGAATGGGGTGACTGAAGCTTTCTTT. It encodes CASSPSNGVTEAFF.

This clonotype was seen many times. V usage is TRBV29-1 and J usage is TRBJ2-3; D might be TRBD1 (6 bases). V lost 7 bases, J lost 4 bases, and 12 bases lay in between. The CDR3 covers 12 residues. Germline V gives CDR1 SQVTM, CDR2 ANQGSEA. The CDR3 spells CSARTGPDTQYF. The CDR3 region has the DNA TGCAGCGCCCGAACAGGGCCAGATACGCAGTATTTT.

V usage is TRBV10-1 and J usage is TRBJ2-1, with D perhaps TRBD2 (6 bases). This CDR3 spans 14 amino acids. The germline gives CDR1 WNHNN, CDR2 SYGVQD (reference sequence). V lost 3 bases to trimming and J lost 5 bases, with 11 bases between them. The CDR3 is CASSEGTSNNEQFF. The CDR3 DNA reads TGCGCCAGCAGTGAAGGGACTTCGAACAATGAGCAGTTCTTC.

This clonotype was observed a few times. This chain uses TRBV6-5 with TRBJ1-2; 8 bases are shared with TRBD1. Germline lookup yields CDR1 MNHEY and CDR2 SVGAGI. The CDR3 spans 14 residues. V lost 2 bases to trimming and J lost 8 bases; unmatched junction nucleotides: 7. The CDR3 spells CASSYDRGFGGYTF. CDR3 nucleotide sequence: TGTGCCAGCAGTTACGACAGGGGATTTGGGGGCTACACCTTC.

The table lists this clonotype with a few counts. The rearrangement links TRBV30 to TRBJ2-7, with D perhaps matching TRBD1 (6 bases). Germline V gene sequence: CDR1 GTSNPN, CDR2 SVGIG (reference sequence). The CDR3 loop spans 13 amino acids. Trimming took 2 bases from V and 2 from J, leaving 10 bases between them. This CDR3 is CAWSLGQTYEQYF. The CDR3 bases are TGTGCCTGGAGTCTCGGACAGACCTACGAGCAGTACTTC.

The chain joins TRBV12-3 or TRBV12-4 to TRBJ1-1; no definite D call. The V gene lost 3 bases and the J gene lost 2 bases, with 13 bases spanning the gap. The CDR3 is 15 residues long. The CDR3 spells CASSFGFGENTEAFF. For the CDR3, the DNA is TGTGCCAGCAGTTTTGGGTTCGGGGAAAACACTGAAGCTTTCTTT.

Only a few counts were recorded for this clonotype. The chain joins TRBV10-3 to TRBJ1-6; D remains ambiguous. Germline V lookup: CDR1 ENHRY, CDR2 SYGVKD. The CDR3 loop spans 12 amino acids. The ends were cut back, 3 bases at V and 13 bases at J, with 10 bases in the middle. Written as DNA, the CDR3 is TGTGCCATCAGTGATCCCCTTTCCCCCCTCCACTTT. It translates to CAISDPLSPLHF.

This clonotype was counted at least ten times. J is TRBJ1-1 and V is TRBV5-1; D might be TRBD1 (6 bases). Germline CDR1 is SGHRS and CDR2 is YFSETQ. The germline V and J ends were trimmed by 4 bases and 1 base, with 8 bases remaining between them. This CDR3 has 13 residues. Here the CDR3 reads CASSPTGNTEAFF. The CDR3 coding sequence is TGCGCCAGCAGCCCGACAGGGAACACTGAAGCTTTCTTT.

In this sample, this clonotype turned up a few times. The V gene is TRBV6-5, the J gene TRBJ1-2; TRBD1 aligns across 8 bases. This CDR3 has 16 amino acids. The germline V gene encodes CDR1 MNHEY and CDR2 SVGAGI. The V segment lost 2 bases and the J segment 5 bases; nucleotides outside the gene matches: 10. CDR3 bases: TGTGCCAGCAGTTACGCCCGGGACAGGCCGGGGTATGGCTACACCTTC. Its translation is CASSYARDRPGYGYTF.

The J gene is TRBJ2-3, the V gene TRBV5-8, with D possibly TRBD1 on 6 matching bases. Germline CDR1 reads SGHTS; CDR2 reads YDEGEE. Trimming pared 5 bases from V and 1 base from J, leaving 8 bases between. CDR3 length equals 13 residues. The DNA of the CDR3 is TGTGCCAGCAGGTGGGGGCGCACAGATACGCAGTATTTT. The encoded protein is CASRWGRTDTQYF.

The chain couples TRBV6-1 to TRBJ1-2; D is perhaps TRBD1 (6 bases). CDR1 and CDR2 from the germline V gene are MNHNS and SASEGT. This CDR3 comprises 13 residues. V dropped 5 bases and J dropped 8 bases, with 15 bases sitting between them. The DNA for the CDR3 is TGTGCCAGCAGTACAGGGAACTCGGACGGCTACACCTTC. This translates into CASSTGNSDGYTF.

CDR3 residues: CSARAWDRPYEQYF. The CDR3 DNA reads TGCAGTGCTAGAGCCTGGGACAGGCCCTACGAGCAGTACTTC. The genes are TRBV20-1 and TRBJ2-7; 8 bases are shared with TRBD1. CDR1 DFQATT and CDR2 SNEGSKA come from the germline V gene (reference sequence). This CDR3 comprises 14 residues. V was clipped by 1 base and J by 2 bases; unmatched bases: 4.

J is TRBJ2-7 and V is TRBV5-1; D remains ambiguous. V shed 4 bases and J shed 7 bases, with 9 bases lying between them. Looked up from germline, CDR1 is SGHRS and CDR2 is YFSETQ. This CDR3 is built from 11 residues. The CDR3, as DNA: TGCGCCAGCAGCGGTATTAATGAGCAGTACTTC. It translates to CASSGINEQYF.

This chain connects TRBV5-1 to TRBJ2-2, with TRBD2 identical over 8 bases. V lost 4 bases and J lost 4; bases outside the gene matches: 6. CDR1 SGHRS and CDR2 YFSETQ come from the germline V gene. The CDR3 is 15 residues long. CDR3 bases: TGCGCCAGCAGCGCGGCGGGGGGACTCACCGGGGAGCTGTTTTTT. Amino acids: CASSAAGGLTGELFF.

This clonotype appeared many times. The CDR3 sequence: CASSQGLPGELFF. In nucleotides, the CDR3 is TGTGCCAGCAGCCAAGGGCTCCCCGGGGAGCTGTTTTTT. The rearrangement joins TRBV3-1 to TRBJ2-2, with unresolved D. CDR1 LGHDT and CDR2 YNNKEL come from the germline V gene (reference sequence). CDR3 length: 13 amino acids. V lost 1 base, J lost 6 bases, and 6 bases lay in between.